Sequencing of this TCR beta chain was carried out in a study of cytomegalovirus exposure and HLA in healthy donors. Donors sampled were nominally healthy, though unrecorded immune exposures were likely. For this clone: The target antigen is unknown.

In the PCR, 60 Vbeta and 13 Jbeta primers were used. Data came from immunoSEQ multiplex PCR; TCRdb stores just in-frame clones and leaves some out. The sample shows 120,000 or so clones, 60% to 85% of them seen only once. Trimming cost V 3 bases and J 8 bases, with 13 bases left between them. The CDR3 sequence is 14 residues long. Germline V lookup: CDR1 SGHAT, CDR2 FQNNGV. Whole-study findings and limits: Reportedly, cytomegalovirus status was diagnosed with high sensitivity and specificity. Apart from CMV serostatus, no immune exposure information was available. A later analysis reportedly identified an Asian-associated ancestry cluster as carrying fewer N-insertions than the roughly 700-donor mean.

The chain links TRBV11-2 to TRBJ1-4; perhaps TRBD1 as D (6 bases). Sequenced material: PBMCs. The receptor was isolated from a man aged 25 to 40 in good health and CMV-seronegative. The CDR3 region is CASSLQGLYEKLFF. The CDR3 DNA sequence: TGTGCCAGCAGCTTGCAGGGGCTGTACGAAAAACTGTTTTTT.